This TCR beta chain was captured by sequencing in a study of blood T cell repertoires in COVID-19. Study-level information: Acute-phase and convalescent COVID-19 samples originated in the United States, Italy and Spain. Nucleic acid was either cDNA or gDNA, and it came from T cells, B-cell-depleted T cells, or PBMCs.

Original methodology: Estimation of nucleated cell counts was performed using reference gene primer amplification. Here immunoSEQ multiplex PCR was the method, and the copy in TCRdb shows in-frame clones only, minus some. D and trimming were read from the DNA, whereas the V and J calls and clone size are those reported in that table. The sample consists of about 190,000 clones, approximately 86% of them appearing once. The germline CDR1 and CDR2 sequences are MRHNA and SNTAGT. V gave up 3 bases and J gave up 6 bases; unmatched junction bases: 5. The CDR3 extends over 15 amino acids. This sequence originates from a man aged 25 to 40 with acute or convalescent COVID-19. Sequences were obtained from peripheral blood. The rearrangement joins TRBV6-4 to TRBJ2-1; TRBD2 matches at 10 bases. DNA for the CDR3: TGTGCCAGCAGTGAAGGGACTAGCGCCATCAATGAGCAGTTCTTC. Protein product: CASSEGTSAINEQFF.